The present T cell receptor beta chain was sequenced within a study of CD8+CD57+ T cells in acquired aplastic anemia. Looking at the study overall: Sorted CD4+ and CD8+ cells gave a mean 3.2 ug DNA, range about 0.2 to 27.4 ug. Healthy donors yielded roughly 9.9 million CD4+ cell reads on average.

Per the germline V gene, CDR1 is MNHEY and CDR2 is SVGEGT. Trimming stripped 6 bases from V and 0 bases from J, with 12 bases between. This CDR3 has 15 amino acids. Genomic DNA constituted the template upon which TCR beta VDJ and CDR3 profiling was performed. MiXCR was run by TCRdb on the reads, yielding one entry per CDR3 protein. This table has about 400,000 distinct CDR3 sequences, under 80% appearing once. The origin of this receptor is a human donor in good health, serving as a control. The rearrangement joins TRBV6-2 or TRBV6-3 to TRBJ1-3, with a weak D call TRBD1 (5 bases). The sequenced sample was sorted CD4+, CD8+, or CD8+CD57+ T cells (not recorded which) from PBMCs. The DNA for the CDR3 is TGTGCCAGCAGGCCTAGACAGTACTCTGGAAACACCATATATTTT. The encoded protein is CASRPRQYSGNTIYF.